This T cell receptor beta chain emerged from a study of T cell changes during pregnancy in multiple sclerosis. Sequencing was performed with immunoSEQ multiplex PCR; in TCRdb, only in-frame clones are kept and a portion is missing. Of almost 55,000 clones detected, about 88% appear once; the ten largest clones hold approximately 2.8%. Germline assignment: CDR1 MNHEY and CDR2 SVGAGI. The CDR3 extends over 15 amino acids. Trimming cost V 4 bases and J 5 bases; bases outside gene matches: 5. Sample: CD8+ T cells from peripheral blood mononuclear cells, taken before pregnancy. V is TRBV6-5 and J is TRBJ2-3, with 11 bases lining up with TRBD2. The sequence derives from a female donor with multiple sclerosis, enrolled in a pregnancy study. The chain's CDR3 is CASSWPSGGKDTQYF. In DNA, the CDR3 is TGTGCCAGCAGTTGGCCTAGCGGGGGGAAAGATACGCAGTATTTT.